These 6 T cell receptor beta chains were sequenced from one sample in a study of blood T cell repertoires in COVID-19. TCRdb's copy holds only in-frame clones and misses some; the assay was immunoSEQ multiplex PCR. The sample holds about 45,000 clones, roughly 90% seen once. The sample consisted of peripheral blood. These receptors were collected from a human donor in a cohort sampled during active COVID-19.

This chain uses TRBV5-1 with TRBJ2-2; 13 bases map to TRBD2. Germline V CDR1 and CDR2: SGHRS, YFSETQ. The CDR3 has 16 amino acids. Trimming removed 4 bases from V and 5 bases from J; junction bases left unmatched: 5. The CDR3 coding sequence is TGCGCCAGCAGCCTACAGACTAGCGGGGGGACCGGGGAGCTGTTTTTT. This codes for CASSLQTSGGTGELFF.

The chain recombines TRBV7-9 with TRBJ1-2; 9 nucleotides align to TRBD1. CDR3 length: 16 residues. The V segment lost 0 bases and the J segment 4 bases; nucleotides outside the gene matches: 6. Germline lookup yields CDR1 SEHNR and CDR2 FQNEAQ (reference sequence). The CDR3 protein is CASSLARTGDFYGYTF. The CDR3 coding sequence is TGTGCCAGCAGCTTAGCCAGGACAGGGGATTTCTATGGCTACACCTTC.

The chain employs TRBV25-1 and TRBJ1-2; D is unresolved. Per the germline V gene, CDR1 is MGHDK and CDR2 is SYGVNS. This CDR3 is 13 amino acids long. V was pared by 5 bases and J by 3 bases, with 10 bases between. In DNA form, the CDR3 reads TGTGCCAGCAGTTTTTACGGAGACTATGGCTACACCTTC. Translating it yields CASSFYGDYGYTF.

V gene TRBV27 combines with J gene TRBJ2-7; 7 bases match TRBD2. The ends lost 3 bases at V and 2 bases at J; junction bases unmatched: 4. This CDR3 has 14 residues. Looked up from germline, CDR1 is MNHEY and CDR2 is SMNVEV (reference sequence). CDR3 protein: CASSLGGGTYEQYF. The CDR3 DNA is TGTGCCAGCAGTTTGGGGGGGGGAACCTACGAGCAGTACTTC.

The chain links TRBV7-2 to TRBJ1-2; 7 bases fit TRBD1. V lost 1 base to trimming and J lost 4 bases; unmatched junction nucleotides: 6. Germline values: CDR1 SGHTA, CDR2 FQGNSA. This CDR3 is 15 amino acids long. In DNA, the CDR3 is TGTGCCAGCAGCTTAGTTGGGACAGCCTCCTATGGCTACACCTTC. This gives the protein CASSLVGTASYGYTF. Drawing the rest from reference TRBV7-2 and TRBJ1-2, the complete variable domain is GAGVSQSPSNKVTEKGKDVELRCDPISGHTALYWYRQSLGQGLEFLIYFQGNSAPDKSGLPSDRFSAERTGGSVSTLTIQRTQQEDSAVYLCASSLVGTASYGYTFGSGTRLTVV.

The chain employs TRBV21-1 and TRBJ1-2. TRBV21-1 is marked as a pseudogene. This CDR3 spans 17 amino acids. Here the CDR3 DNA reads TGTGCCAGCAGATTCAGAAAGAGCCGGGAGAGGGTGCGTGGCTACACCTTC. This translates into CASRFRKSRERVRGYTF.